Here is one T cell receptor beta chain with its context. The method was immunoSEQ multiplex PCR; TCRdb's version includes in-frame clones alone and lacks a portion of them. Among approximately 68,000 clones listed, 65% to 85% were seen once. This entry belongs to a study of control samples from healthy donors and cancer patients. The V segment lost 0 bases and the J segment 4 bases; nucleotides outside the gene matches: 9. The CDR3 has 18 residues. Per germline, CDR1 LNHNV and CDR2 YYDKDF (reference sequence). The sequence was obtained from a man aged 60-69 years in good health. This chain links TRBV15 with TRBJ2-1, with 10 positions matching TRBD2. The material sequenced was blood. The CDR3 here is CATSRDLASGSVYNEQFF. CDR3 bases: TGTGCCACCAGCAGAGATCTGGCTAGCGGGAGTGTATACAATGAGCAGTTCTTC. The full variable domain, with the rest looked up from reference TRBV15 and TRBJ2-1, is DAMVIQNPRYQVTQFGKPVTLSCSQTLNHNVMYWYQQKSSQAPKLLFHYYDKDFNNEADTPDNFQSRRPNTSFCFLDIRSPGLGDTAMYLCATSRDLASGSVYNEQFFGPGTRLTVL.